The source of this TCR gamma chain is a study of human gamma delta and Vdelta1 T cells (dated by TCRdb to 2016 to 2019). Concerning the study at large: In this study, the researchers looked at Delta One T cells, which are Vd1+ gamma-delta T cells, to see how well they work as cytotoxic effectors against acute myeloid leukemia.

Receptor amplification or capture employed PCR. Sequenced using an Illumina MiSeq. TCRdb reanalyzed the public reads with the CATT caller, and identical DNA sequences were merged afterwards. Recorded for this sample are 750 to 950 gamma-chain clones; about 4% of them occurred a single time. Roughly 65% of the sample is taken by the ten largest. On this clone: Its antigen target is currently unknown. No clone much larger than this one lies a single base away; base qualities are absent.

From the cysteine up to the phenylalanine, the CDR3 has a length of 13 residues. CDR3 DNA only is kept here, 39 bases in frame from base 1. No V segment was called; the J segment is TRGJ1 or TRGJ2. The sequencing sample was made of naive CD27+ Vdelta1 gamma-delta T cells from blood. The clonotype originates from a human donor in good health. CDR3 loop: CATCYWVRYKKLF. The sequenced DNA: TGTGCCACCTGCTACTGGGTTAGATATAAGAAACTCTTT.